The 21 T cell receptor beta chains below all came from one sample that was sequenced in a study of CD8 T cell repertoires and HIV-1 epitope variants. Antigens of these TCRs are unknown. Some clones are missing from TCRdb's copy, which holds only in-frame ones; the method was immunoSEQ multiplex PCR. The sample yields roughly 5,000 clones, 67% seen once. Sample: cultured CD8+ T cells derived from PBMCs. The receptor source for this set is a male donor with HIV.

The chain has TRBV5-4 and TRBJ1-1; D ambiguous. The CDR3 runs to 11 residues. Trimming left V 0 bases short and J 8 bases short, with 5 bases between. Germline V gives CDR1 SGHNT, CDR2 YYREEE (reference sequence). CDR3 DNA sequence: TGTGCCAGCAGCTTGGGGGCGGAAGCTTTCTTT. Residues: CASSLGAEAFF.

This clone was counted between two and nine times. This chain links TRBV7-8 with TRBJ2-7, with a possible D match to TRBD2 (5 bases). Trimming took off 4 bases at V and 0 bases at J, with 16 bases between the two ends. This CDR3 region has 16 residues. CDR1 and CDR2 from the germline V gene are SGHVS and FQNEAQ. CDR3 sequence reads: CASSSPWERNSYEQYF. DNA of the CDR3: TGTGCCAGCAGCTCCCCTTGGGAGCGGAACTCCTACGAGCAGTACTTC.

The V gene is TRBV10-3, the J gene TRBJ2-1, with 8 bases identical to TRBD1. Germline V CDR1 and CDR2: ENHRY, SYGVKD. The V segment lost 3 bases and the J segment 10 bases; nucleotides outside the gene matches: 8. The length of the CDR3 is 14 residues. The CDR3 sequence is CAISEGAGGVEQFF. The CDR3 DNA reads TGTGCCATCAGTGAAGGGGCAGGGGGCGTAGAGCAGTTCTTC.

This clone has just a few counts. V gene TRBV5-1 combines with J gene TRBJ2-7; 8 bases line up with TRBD1. This CDR3 region has 16 residues. Germline CDR1 and CDR2: SGHRS and YFSETQ. Unmatched junction bases numbered 14, after V lost 3 bases and J lost 6 bases. CDR3 protein: CASSYLRQGFIGEQYF. The CDR3 region has the DNA TGCGCCAGCAGCTACCTTAGACAGGGGTTCATCGGCGAGCAGTACTTC. Together with reference TRBV5-1 and TRBJ2-7, the CDR3 gives the full variable domain: KAGVTQTPRYLIKTRGQQVTLSCSPISGHRSVSWYQQTPGQGLQFLFEYFSETQRNKGNFPGRFSGRQFSNSRSEMNVSTLELGDSALYLCASSYLRQGFIGEQYFGPGTRLTVT.

The chain carries TRBV28 and TRBJ2-7, with D tentatively TRBD2 (6 bases). CDR3 length: 12 amino acids. The germline V gene encodes CDR1 MDHEN and CDR2 SYDVKM. Trimming shortened V by 3 bases and J by 5 bases, and 8 bases separated the two germline ends. The DNA of the CDR3 is TGTGCCAGCAGTTTGGAGGGGAACGAGCAGTACTTC. It codes for CASSLEGNEQYF.

The chain couples TRBV7-9 to TRBJ2-1; a weak D match, TRBD1 (5 bases). The CDR3 extends over 14 amino acids. The germline V and J ends were trimmed by 5 bases and 10 bases, with 18 bases remaining between them. Germline CDR1 reads SEHNR; CDR2 reads FQNEAQ (reference sequence). The CDR3 loop reads CASSPPAGSGEQFF. CDR3 DNA: TGTGCCAGCAGCCCCCCTGCAGGGTCCGGGGAGCAGTTCTTC.

V and J are TRBV30 and TRBJ1-1; 8 bases are a match to TRBD1. There are 16 residues in the CDR3. V was clipped by 0 bases and J by 0 bases; unmatched bases: 6. Germline CDR1 GTSNPN, CDR2 SVGIG (reference sequence). CDR3 sequence (DNA): TGTGCCTGGAGTGTAGGGGCAGGGGGCATGAACACTGAAGCTTTCTTT. This sequence encodes CAWSVGAGGMNTEAFF.

The gene calls are TRBV7-6 and TRBJ1-6; possibly TRBD1 for D (6 bases). Trimming took 0 bases from V and 3 from J, leaving 6 bases between them. The germline gives CDR1 SGHVS, CDR2 FNYEAQ. This CDR3 is 15 amino acids long. CDR3 DNA sequence: TGTGCCAGCAGCTTAGCACAGGGCTATAATTCACCCCTCCACTTT. Protein: CASSLAQGYNSPLHF.

In DNA, the CDR3 is TGTGCCAGCAATTCGGACGCCTGGCCCTATAGCAATCAGCCCCAGCATTTT. Protein: CASNSDAWPYSNQPQHF. The rearrangement joins TRBV28 to TRBJ1-5; D remains unclear. The germline V gene encodes CDR1 MDHEN and CDR2 SYDVKM. This CDR3 contains 17 residues. V was pared by 7 bases and J by 0 bases, with 19 bases between.

The rearrangement joins TRBV27 to TRBJ1-1; D call uncertain. Trimming stripped 3 bases from V and 7 bases from J, with 12 bases between. The CDR3 consists of 13 residues. Per the germline V gene, CDR1 is MNHEY and CDR2 is SMNVEV (reference sequence). The CDR3 region is CASSFGPLGEAFF. In DNA, the CDR3 is TGTGCCAGCAGTTTTGGACCTTTGGGTGAAGCTTTCTTT.

The chain links TRBV2 to TRBJ1-4; no definite D call. V was clipped by 5 bases and J by 6 bases, with 19 bases between them. The CDR3 extends over 16 amino acids. Germline CDR1 SNHLY, CDR2 FYNNEI. The CDR3 bases are TGTGCCAGCAGTATGGGCTCACAGAGAAGGGATGAAAAACTGTTTTTT. This sequence encodes CASSMGSQRRDEKLFF.

The chain links TRBV30 to TRBJ2-7; D is unresolved. Germline lookup yields CDR1 GTSNPN and CDR2 SVGIG (reference sequence). This CDR3 is built from 12 residues. The V gene lost 0 bases and the J gene lost 2 bases, with 5 bases spanning the gap. CDR3 coding DNA: TGTGCCTGGAGTGTAGACACCTACGAGCAGTACTTC. Residues: CAWSVDTYEQYF.

The chain joins TRBV5-1 to TRBJ1-5, with a tentative D call TRBD1 (6 bases). The CDR3 covers 13 residues. V was clipped by 4 bases and J by 5 bases, with 10 bases between them. Germline V CDR1 and CDR2: SGHRS, YFSETQ. CDR3 amino acids: CASSPGADQPQHF. The CDR3 nucleotides are TGCGCCAGCAGCCCGGGGGCCGATCAGCCCCAGCATTTT.

This clone was seen a few times. This chain links TRBV6-5 with TRBJ2-7; 7 bases fit TRBD1. Germline V gene data show CDR1 as MNHEY and CDR2 as SVGAGI. The CDR3 covers 15 residues. V dropped 6 bases and J dropped 2; count of bases not matched to a gene: 10. CDR3 nucleotide sequence: TGTGCCAGCAGCCTGACAGGGTCATTTACCTACGAGCAGTACTTC. Its protein is CASSLTGSFTYEQYF.

Points on this clone: A read error may account for a junction end that differs from germline. The gene calls are TRBV7-7 and TRBJ2-5, with TRBD2 matching over 7 bases. CDR1 is SSHAT and CDR2 is FNYEAQ in the germline V gene (reference sequence). The CDR3 consists of 15 residues. The CDR3 DNA reads as TGTGCTAGCAGCTTAACGGTGGCGGGAGAAGAGACCCAGTACTTC. It is translated as CASSLTVAGEETQYF.

The genes are TRBV6-5 and TRBJ2-2, with 7 bases lining up with TRBD2. CDR3 length equals 14 residues. The ends lost 5 bases at V and 5 bases at J; junction bases unmatched: 5. Germline V lookup: CDR1 MNHEY, CDR2 SVGAGI. The CDR3 loop is CASSAQGGTGELFF. The CDR3 coding sequence is TGTGCCAGCAGTGCCCAGGGAGGGACCGGGGAGCTGTTTTTT.

This clone was found a few times. The rearrangement uses TRBV5-4 and TRBJ2-7; TRBD2 matches at 7 bases. V lost 4 bases and J lost 2; bases outside the gene matches: 6. This CDR3 comprises 14 residues. The germline gives CDR1 SGHNT, CDR2 YYREEE (reference sequence). This CDR3 is CASSEAGSTYEQYF. The CDR3 DNA reads as TGTGCCAGCAGCGAAGCGGGGTCCACCTACGAGCAGTACTTC. Using reference TRBV5-4 and TRBJ2-7 for the parts outside the CDR3, the full variable domain is ETGVTQSPTHLIKTRGQQVTLRCSSQSGHNTVSWYQQALGQGPQFIFQYYREEENGRGNFPPRFSGLQFPNYSSELNVNALELDDSALYLCASSEAGSTYEQYFGPGTRLTVT.

The V and J genes are TRBV10-1 and TRBJ1-1; D possibly corresponds to TRBD1 (6 bases). Trimming removed 3 bases from V and 1 base from J, with 9 bases in between. The germline V gene encodes CDR1 WNHNN and CDR2 SYGVQD (reference sequence). CDR3 length: 14 amino acids. CDR3 sequence: CASSDRGGNTEAFF. In nucleotides, the CDR3 is TGCGCCAGCAGTGACAGGGGAGGGAACACTGAAGCTTTCTTT.

This clone was counted a single time. The V call is TRBV28, the J call TRBJ2-7; tentatively, D is TRBD1 (5 bases). The ends were cut back, 4 bases at V and 2 bases at J, with 12 bases in the middle. From germline, CDR1 is MDHEN and CDR2 SYDVKM. This CDR3 has 14 residues. CDR3 sequence (DNA): TGTGCCAGCAGTTGGATAGACAGTCCCTACGAGCAGTACTTC. Its protein product is CASSWIDSPYEQYF.

The chain has TRBV5-4 and TRBJ2-1; possible D gene TRBD1, 6 bases. V gave up 2 bases and J gave up 4 bases, with 7 bases separating them. The CDR3 has 13 amino acids. Germline V gives CDR1 SGHNT, CDR2 YYREEE (reference sequence). CDR3 in DNA: TGTGCCAGCAGCTTTGGACAGTACAATGAGCAGTTCTTC. Its translation is CASSFGQYNEQFF.

The gene calls are TRBV7-6 and TRBJ2-6; D is possibly TRBD2 (6 bases). Germline lookup yields CDR1 SGHVS and CDR2 FNYEAQ. CDR3 size: 18 residues. Trimming cost V 5 bases and J 0 bases, with 17 bases left between them. CDR3: CASSPYVGGVSGANVLTF. Here the CDR3 DNA reads TGTGCCAGCAGCCCATATGTTGGAGGGGTCTCTGGGGCCAACGTCCTGACTTTC.